The entry that follows covers one T cell receptor beta chain sequence. Original processing methods: Nucleated cell counts were estimated from reference gene primer amplification. Produced via immunoSEQ multiplex PCR; TCRdb's table is partial and in-frame only. V and J calls and clone size are copied from that table; D and trimming were computed from the DNA. The table has about 44,000 clones, more than 70% seen once. The data are from a study of blood T cell repertoires in COVID-19. Study-wide context: Samples representing acute and convalescent COVID-19 were sourced from the United States, Italy and Spain. PBMCs, B-cell-depleted T cells, or T cells were the source of the cDNA or gDNA that made up the material.

V was pared by 7 bases and J by 3 bases, with 12 bases of the junction left unmatched. The CDR3 has 15 residues. Germline-derived CDR1 and CDR2 are SGDLS and YYNGEE. Source material: peripheral blood. V usage is TRBV9 and J usage is TRBJ2-7; 8 bases are shared with TRBD2. The clonotype was recovered from a woman in her seventies with acute or convalescent COVID-19. The chain's CDR3 is CASARGSAGGYEQYF. The DNA of the CDR3 is TGTGCCAGCGCCCGGGGGAGTGCGGGAGGCTACGAGCAGTACTTC.